Listed here are 25 T cell receptor beta chains from one sample, sequenced in a study of T cells in Graves' hyperthyroidism and ophthalmopathy. Amplification yielded TCR beta CDR3 regions, with RNA transcripts as the source. The TCR CDR3 was amplified in a first-round RT-PCR using the HTBI primer set. TCRdb reprocessed the multiplex PCR reads via MiXCR and lists one record per CDR3 protein. The repertoire includes about 610,000 distinct CDR3 sequences, approximately 16% of them detected once, and roughly 3.4% sits in the top ten. Sequenced input: blood. The receptors shown here come from a middle-aged woman with Graves' ophthalmopathy.

The chain is built from TRBV29-1 and TRBJ2-7; 10 bases are a match to TRBD2. Losses at the gene ends were 4 bases for V and 2 bases for J; bases not matched to a gene: 8. The CDR3 sequence is 15 residues long. In germline, CDR1 is SQVTM, CDR2 ANQGSEA. Here the CDR3 reads CSVVVGLADPYEQYF. CDR3 sequence (DNA): TGCAGCGTTGTGGTCGGACTAGCGGATCCCTACGAGCAGTACTTC.

This clonotype was detected a few times. This chain connects TRBV7-9 to TRBJ2-7, with D perhaps being TRBD1 or TRBD2 (5 bases each). The germline CDR1 and CDR2 sequences are SEHNR and FQNEAQ (reference sequence). V was cut by 4 bases and J by 3 bases, with 13 bases left in between. The CDR3 loop spans 14 amino acids. CDR3 protein: CASSSRDVSYEQYF. CDR3 DNA: TGTGCCAGCAGCTCTCGGGACGTAAGCTACGAGCAGTACTTC.

At least ten counts were recorded for this clonotype. V usage is TRBV18 and J usage is TRBJ1-1; D call uncertain. Germline V CDR1 and CDR2: KGHSH, LQKENI. The CDR3 runs to 12 residues. Trimming removed 5 bases at V and 11 bases at J, with 15 bases between. The DNA for the CDR3 is TGTGCCAGCTCATCCCAATCCCCGAATGCTTTCTTT. Protein product: CASSSQSPNAFF.

This clonotype was picked up many times. This chain joins TRBV18 and TRBJ1-2, with D maybe TRBD1 (5 bases). The V and J ends lost 5 bases and 2 bases respectively, with 12 bases between them. The CDR3 totals 14 residues. Germline assignment: CDR1 KGHSH and CDR2 LQKENI. The CDR3 sequence: CASSFPTENYGYTF. The CDR3 nucleotides are TGTGCCAGCTCATTTCCGACAGAGAACTATGGCTACACCTTC. Full variable domain (outside the CDR3, taken from reference TRBV18 and TRBJ1-2): NAGVMQNPRHLVRRRGQEARLRCSPMKGHSHVYWYRQLPEEGLKFMVYLQKENIIDESGMPKERFSAEFPKEGPSILRIQQVVRGDSAAYFCASSFPTENYGYTFGSGTRLTVV.

The V gene is TRBV20-1, the J gene TRBJ2-1, with D maybe TRBD1 (5 bases). V lost 3 bases and J 13 bases, leaving 22 bases between the germline ends. This CDR3 contains 14 residues. The germline V gene encodes CDR1 DFQATT and CDR2 SNEGSKA (reference sequence). DNA of the CDR3: TGCAGTGCTAGGGACACCCCTCCGAGAAGGGATCAGTTCTTC. The encoded protein is CSARDTPPRRDQFF.

This clonotype was counted many times. The chain links TRBV6-1 to TRBJ2-3; TRBD2 matches 8 bases. V lost 7 bases, J lost 2 bases, and 11 bases stayed unmatched. This CDR3 is 16 amino acids long. CDR1 and CDR2 (germline): MNHNS, SASEGT. DNA for the CDR3: TGTGCCAGCACTAGAGGGTCGGGAGGGTCCACAGATACGCAGTATTTT. This sequence encodes CASTRGSGGSTDTQYF.

This clonotype turned up a few times. The chain is built from TRBV29-1 and TRBJ1-4; TRBD1 agrees at 7 bases. V was pared by 4 bases and J by 3 bases, with 5 bases of the junction left unmatched. CDR3 length equals 14 residues. CDR1 is SQVTM, CDR2 ANQGSEA, per germline. CDR3 sequence: CSVGGQAPNEKLFF. CDR3 nucleotide sequence: TGCAGCGTTGGAGGACAGGCCCCTAATGAAAAACTGTTTTTT.

This chain links TRBV12-3 or TRBV12-4 with TRBJ2-3; 14 nucleotides match TRBD2. With 8 bases clipped from V and 10 bases from J, the junction kept 5 bases outside the gene matches. The CDR3 is made up of 13 amino acids. Written as DNA, the CDR3 is TGTGCCAGCTGTCTGGGACTAGCGGGGGCGCAGTATTTT. Translation gives CASCLGLAGAQYF.

This clonotype was observed a few times. This chain uses TRBV9 with TRBJ1-1; possibly TRBD1 for D (6 bases). Trimming pared 4 bases from V and 0 bases from J, leaving 16 bases between. CDR3 length equals 16 residues. Germline V gene data show CDR1 as SGDLS and CDR2 as YYNGEE. DNA for the CDR3: TGTGCCAGCAGCCCAGGGGAGGGTCGGTTGAACACTGAAGCTTTCTTT. Its protein is CASSPGEGRLNTEAFF.

This clonotype was found many times. The rearrangement uses TRBV3-1 and TRBJ2-1, with 10 bases that match TRBD2. Unmatched junction bases numbered 1, after V lost 0 bases and J lost 2 bases. This CDR3 spans 16 amino acids. Germline V gene data show CDR1 as LGHDT and CDR2 as YNNKEL (reference sequence). CDR3 bases: TGTGCCAGCAGCCAAGAAGGACTAGCGGCCTACAATGAGCAGTTCTTC. Its translation is CASSQEGLAAYNEQFF.

This clonotype showed up many times. The V gene is TRBV20-1, the J gene TRBJ2-7, with 7 positions matching TRBD2. There are 16 residues in the CDR3. V lost 6 bases to trimming and J lost 5 bases; unmatched junction nucleotides: 19. CDR1 is DFQATT and CDR2 is SNEGSKA in the germline V gene (reference sequence). Here the CDR3 reads CSARRLGGSEVDEQYF. Here the CDR3 DNA reads TGCAGTGCCCGACGACTGGGCGGGAGTGAAGTCGACGAGCAGTACTTC.

This clonotype was detected a few times. The chain links TRBV20-1 to TRBJ2-1; TRBD2 aligns across 11 bases. Unmatched junction bases numbered 5, after V lost 0 bases and J lost 1 base. The CDR3 sequence is 17 residues long. In germline, CDR1 is DFQATT, CDR2 SNEGSKA (reference sequence). This CDR3 is CSARDPGLAASYNEQFF. The CDR3, as DNA: TGCAGTGCTAGAGATCCGGGACTAGCGGCTTCCTACAATGAGCAGTTCTTC.

This clonotype was counted ten times or more. This chain connects TRBV12-3 or TRBV12-4 to TRBJ1-4; D remains unclear. V was trimmed by 3 bases and J by 4 bases, leaving 12 bases between them. This CDR3 comprises 15 residues. This CDR3 is CASSFSTVDNEKLFF. The CDR3 DNA sequence: TGTGCCAGCAGTTTTTCCACAGTCGATAATGAAAAACTGTTTTTT.

This sequence joins TRBV4-1 and TRBJ1-4; D not resolved. CDR1 is MGHRA, CDR2 YSYEKL, per germline. The CDR3 sequence is 15 residues long. V was trimmed by 8 bases and J by 1 base, leaving 14 bases between them. CDR3 bases: TGCGCCAGCTCCCCCCCGGGAGTAACTAATGAAAAACTGTTTTTT. This translates into CASSPPGVTNEKLFF.

This clonotype appeared a few times. The V and J genes are TRBV19 and TRBJ2-7; 9 bases map to TRBD2. The length of the CDR3 is 15 residues. Germline V lookup: CDR1 LNHDA, CDR2 SQIVND (reference sequence). Losses at the gene ends were 1 base for V and 1 base for J; bases not matched to a gene: 2. CDR3 nucleotide sequence: TGTGCCAGTAGTATAGGCCTAGCGGGGTCCTACGAGCAGTACTTC. Its translation is CASSIGLAGSYEQYF.

This clonotype was detected a few times. V and J are TRBV7-9 and TRBJ2-2, with 8 bases lining up with TRBD1. The CDR3 spans 15 residues. V was clipped by 3 bases and J by 5 bases; unmatched bases: 5. Germline V gene lookup returns CDR1 SEHNR and CDR2 FQNEAQ (reference sequence). The CDR3 sequence is CASSLVTGGTGELFF. CDR3 DNA sequence: TGTGCCAGCAGCTTGGTAACAGGGGGTACCGGGGAGCTGTTTTTT.

A few counts support this clonotype. The V and J genes are TRBV6-1 and TRBJ2-7, with D possibly TRBD1 on 5 matching bases. CDR1 MNHNS and CDR2 SASEGT come from the germline V gene. The CDR3 loop spans 16 amino acids. Trimming cost V 5 bases and J 7 bases, with 24 bases left between them. CDR3 bases: TGTGCCAGCAGTCAATCGGACACCCTAGGGCAAGGAGAGCAGTACTTC. Its translation: CASSQSDTLGQGEQYF.

This clonotype showed up many times. This chain joins TRBV28 and TRBJ2-7; no firm D call. V lost 2 bases, J lost 0 bases, and 8 bases lay in between. Germline-derived CDR1 and CDR2 are MDHEN and SYDVKM. This CDR3 is 14 amino acids long. The CDR3 DNA is TGTGCCAGCAGTTTAGATTGGTCCTCCTACGAGCAGTACTTC. This codes for CASSLDWSSYEQYF.

The table lists this clonotype with many counts. This chain connects TRBV12-3 or TRBV12-4 to TRBJ1-2; D may be TRBD1 (5 bases). CDR3 length: 15 residues. V was trimmed by 7 bases and J by 8 bases, leaving 23 bases between them. The CDR3 reads CASILSQGLEGGYTF. As DNA, the CDR3 is TGTGCCAGCATCTTAAGCCAGGGACTTGAGGGAGGCTACACCTTC.

The table lists this clonotype with many counts. J is TRBJ1-2 and V is TRBV12-3 or TRBV12-4; D is ambiguous. V lost 2 bases and J 8 bases, leaving 15 bases between the germline ends. There are 14 residues in the CDR3. CDR3 residues: CASSLLDSPIGYTF. CDR3 sequence (DNA): TGTGCCAGCAGTTTACTGGATTCCCCTATCGGCTACACCTTC.

This clonotype was seen ten or more times. CDR3: CATQANSYEQYF. The DNA of the CDR3 is TGTGCCACCCAGGCTAACTCCTACGAGCAGTACTTC. The chain couples TRBV28 to TRBJ2-7; no reliable D call. Deletions cut 10 bases from V and 0 bases from J, with 10 bases between. Germline CDR1 MDHEN, CDR2 SYDVKM. The CDR3 spans 12 residues.

This clonotype was detected only a few times. No conserved phenylalanine or tryptophan ends this CDR3, so it is likely a read error. The chain is built from TRBV27 and TRBJ1-1; D unresolved. V was trimmed by 2 bases and J by 0 bases, leaving 7 bases between them. The CDR3 has 14 amino acids. The germline V gene has CDR1 MNHEY and CDR2 SMNVEV (reference sequence). CDR3 in amino acids: CASSLGGVNTEAFL. CDR3 DNA: TGTGCCAGCAGTTTAGGTGGTGTGAACACTGAAGCTTTCCTT.

In regard to this clonotype: The germline gene is not matched at one end of the junction; a read error may be the cause. This chain joins TRBV6-1 and TRBJ2-3; 10 bases fit TRBD2. This CDR3 is built from 17 residues. Looked up from germline, CDR1 is MNHNS and CDR2 is SASEGT. In nucleotides, the CDR3 is TGTGCCAGCAGAGAAGAGCGGGGGGGCCTCGATTCAGATACGCAGTATTTT. Its translation: CASREERGGLDSDTQYF.

This clonotype came up many times. The DNA for the CDR3 is TGCAGTGCAACAGGGGGGACAGGGAGATACGAGCAGTACTTC. Residues: CSATGGTGRYEQYF. The chain couples TRBV20-1 to TRBJ2-7; 9 bases are shared with TRBD1. The CDR3 is 14 residues long. The V and J ends lost 6 bases and 4 bases, in that order; junction bases with no gene match: 10. Per germline, CDR1 DFQATT and CDR2 SNEGSKA (reference sequence).

This clonotype was seen a handful of times. The chain uses TRBV28 and TRBJ1-4, with TRBD1 as a possible D gene (5 bases). CDR1 and CDR2 (germline): MDHEN, SYDVKM. The V gene lost 4 bases and the J gene lost 7 bases, with 16 bases spanning the gap. There are 15 residues in the CDR3. DNA for the CDR3: TGTGCCAGCAGTTACATTAGCCAGGGAAGTGAAAAACTGTTTTTT. It is translated as CASSYISQGSEKLFF.